This TCR beta chain was retrieved from a study of cytomegalovirus exposure and HLA in healthy donors. Study overall: HLA-typed donors contributed approximately 92 million unique TCRs, which were held in an early data release.

Each donor was healthy, and each was a bone marrow donor. Points from the study as a whole: Per a prior analysis, the majority of TCR beta V segments were productive roughly 87% or roughly 30% of the time.

Germline V CDR1 and CDR2: MRHNA, SNTAGT. The CDR3 spans 17 residues. V shed 6 bases, J shed 2 bases, and the junction held 7 bases outside the gene matches. On this clone itself: As yet, its antigen is unknown.

The primer mix had 60 Vbeta and 13 Jbeta primers. Generated by immunoSEQ multiplex PCR, the TCRdb table keeps only in-frame clones and is missing some. The sample has over 250,000 clones, roughly 90% seen once. The sample was PBMCs. The receptor comes from a man aged 35 to 55 in good health and CMV-seropositive. The rearrangement links TRBV6-4 to TRBJ2-1, with 13 nucleotides matching TRBD2. CDR3 in DNA: TGTGCCAGCAGCACCGGACTAGCGGGAGCGGCCTACAATGAGCAGTTCTTC. Its protein is CASSTGLAGAAYNEQFF.